This T cell receptor (beta chain) was retrieved from a study of CXCR4 blockade with PD-1 therapy in pancreatic cancer. Study outcomes and limitations: Tumor clonality averaged about 0.15 versus 0.049 in healthy blood, not predicting survival. Clone frequency correlated with its number of distinct nucleotide rearrangements.

This CDR3 region has 14 residues. The germline V gene has CDR1 SGHNT and CDR2 YENEEA. Comment on this clone: Antigen: not known. One end of the junction is discordant with germline, which a read error may explain. At least one base is unread or ambiguous, so its residue appears as X.

Sequenced by immunoSEQ multiplex PCR; TCRdb stores in-frame clones only, minus some. This table has about 3,500 clones, about 53% appearing once. Patients who provided the archived tumor blocks had not received neoadjuvant therapy before surgery. The chain recombines TRBV11-3 with TRBJ2-5; D assignment may be TRBD1 or TRBD2 (5 bases each). This clonotype was obtained from a human donor with pancreatic ductal adenocarcinoma. Source material: tumor tissue. Here the CDR3 DNA reads TGTGCCAGCAGCTCAACCGGGGCCCAAGRGACCCAGTACTTC. As protein: CASSSTGAQXTQYF.